This T cell receptor beta chain was identified during a study of blood T cell repertoires in COVID-19 (dated by TCRdb to between 2020 and 2021). Background on the whole study: Collaborator samples came from the United States, Italy and Spain and covered acute and convalescent phases of COVID-19. The material from the prospective study consisted of cDNA or gDNA derived from T cells, B-cell-depleted T cells, or PBMCs. The dataset comprised deeply sampled blood TCRbeta repertoires from subjects exposed to, actively infected with, or recovered from COVID-19. The repertoires were released in a freely available public database intended as a resource for research on the immune response to SARS-CoV-2. The samples were drawn from the first 160 participants of the ongoing ImmuneRACE study and from over 950 subjects provided by 6 global collaborators. Sample metadata almost always included a de-identified subject ID, COVID-19 status, age in years and sex. Where available, HLA class I and class II types were obtained from metadata supplied by the sample provider rather than from assay-based typing.

Collaborating institutions collected whole blood in K2EDTA tubes following their own protocols. For TCRbeta analysis, collaborator samples were shipped as frozen whole blood, as isolated PBMCs, or as DNA extracted from either sample type. On the study overall, not on this receptor specifically: Clinical and demographic metadata were provided uncurated, with the amount varying by source and participant.

On this clone: Its antigen target is currently unknown. No quality values exist for individual bases; no much larger clone is one base distant.

V is cut by 0 bases and J by 3 bases, and the space between the germline ends is 11 bases. The CDR1 and CDR2 encoded by the germline V gene are KGHSH and LQKENI. The cysteine opens and the phenylalanine closes a CDR3 of 15 amino acids. Left in the record is the CDR3 DNA by itself, 45 bases read in frame from the first base. TCRbeta CDR3 regions were amplified from genomic DNA using the immunoSEQ Assay, a bias-controlled multiplex PCR. In the paper's pipeline: The number of nucleated cells in each sample was estimated by amplification of reference gene primers within the assay. To quantify the absolute abundance of each unique TCRbeta CDR3 rearrangement, sequence reads were collapsed and filtered. For each sample, productive Simpson clonality was calculated by taking the square root of Simpson's diversity index across productive rearrangements. TCRdb took this table from immuneACCESS and kept in-frame rearrangements with V and J called. Such tables lack part of the clones; where checked against another copy, unresolved V genes explain under half of the gap, and the rest is unexplained. That table supplies the V and J calls and clone size; D and trimming were determined from the DNA. The sample table records about 97,000 clones; less than 95% of these occur just once. The top ten clonotypes cover 1.7% of the sample.

Sequencing used peripheral blood. This TCR was sampled from a man aged 55 to 70 with acute or convalescent COVID-19. This receptor chain uses TRBV18 and TRBJ1-1; the D region possibly corresponds to TRBD1 (6 bases align). The DNA is as follows: TGTGCCAGCTCACCACCTGGGAGGGGGGACACTGAAGCTTTCTTT. The resulting protein is CASSPPGRGDTEAFF.